These T cell receptor beta chains were read from a single sample in a study of chemoradiotherapy in HPV16-positive cancers. Assay used: immunoSEQ multiplex PCR; TCRdb lists only in-frame clones, some missing. The data show about 39,000 clones, more than 75% seen once. Sample: blood, taken from a patient who underwent chemoradiotherapy. These receptors all stem from a human donor with HPV-associated anogenital cancer. The conserved cysteine and the conserved F or W are not part of the CDR3 here.

CDR3 protein,J gene,V gene
ASKVSGGVNPLYNEQF,TRBJ2-1,TRBV5-1
ASSFGGDFTDTQY,TRBJ2-3,TRBV2
ASTDPGLAGGPYEQY,TRBJ2-7,TRBV2
ASSSTTRIQETQY,TRBJ2-5,TRBV27
ASSLNYQETQY,TRBJ2-5,TRBV11-3
ASSAGDGYEQY,TRBJ2-7,TRBV5-4
ASSLATGSVGEQY,TRBJ2-7,TRBV11-2
ARDGGNNYGYT,TRBJ1-2,TRBV2
ASSSGRETQY,TRBJ2-5,TRBV7-2
ASRARDPPTQY,TRBJ2-5,TRBV7-9
ASLRGVGIQETQY,TRBJ2-5,TRBV6-5
ASSGTNTEAF,TRBJ1-1,TRBV18
ASSFGYRGWNEQF,TRBJ2-1,TRBV5-6
ASSREGHRTNQPQH,TRBJ1-5,TRBV7-2
ASIPREGRDQPQH,TRBJ1-5,TRBV7-8
ASSQGRGLFNEQF,TRBJ2-1,TRBV9
ASSLSGTGREQY,TRBJ2-7,TRBV28
ASSHLGEETQY,TRBJ2-5,TRBV7-9
ASSLGGRGQPQH,TRBJ1-5,TRBV7-2
ASSPPMHQETQY,TRBJ2-5,TRBV18
ASSLEGVATNEKLF,TRBJ1-4,TRBV5-8
ASSPDTLGPEAF,TRBJ1-1,TRBV5-1
ASSVGLAGGPGTGELF,TRBJ2-2,TRBV9
ASSLGVGQPGNEQF,TRBJ2-1,TRBV7-2
ASSLGRLFGNEQF,TRBJ2-1,TRBV7-2
ASSTLLWIEGYEQY,TRBJ2-7,TRBV11-2
ATSSQRRNTIY,TRBJ1-3,TRBV15
ASSTGGFPDTQY,TRBJ2-3,TRBV5-1
ASSEGVGQPQH,TRBJ1-5,TRBV5-1
ASSLADREGSYEQY,TRBJ2-7,TRBV5-1
ASSEQGNTEAF,TRBJ1-1,TRBV6-4
ASSLLAARNYNSPLH,TRBJ1-6,TRBV27
AWSVGTGANSPLH,TRBJ1-6,TRBV30
ASSISGRHEQY,TRBJ2-7,TRBV27
ATQGLAVRETQY,TRBJ2-5,TRBV6-1
ALKSGTRTDTQY,TRBJ2-3,TRBV2
ASSSPGGWETHDEKLF,TRBJ1-4,TRBV5-6
ASNQGHQLPGTEAF,TRBJ1-1,TRBV7-2
ASARTFRGTNEKLF,TRBJ1-4,TRBV2
ASKLQGSQPQH,TRBJ1-5,TRBV19
ASSSGVTTQY,TRBJ2-5,TRBV27
ASSSHSGGYQETQY,TRBJ2-5,TRBV27
ASRRGDMNTEAF,TRBJ1-1,TRBV6-5
ASSVDPSGSTDTQY,TRBJ2-3,TRBV9
ASSIEGRRNSPLH,TRBJ1-6,TRBV19
ASRLTTSGGSTDTQY,TRBJ2-3,TRBV4-1
ASSFHREEYEQF,TRBJ2-1,TRBV5-1
AAGEGKYEQY,TRBJ2-7,TRBV19
ASGTGLDSPLH,TRBJ1-6,TRBV5-1
ASSLGLAGVGELF,TRBJ2-2,TRBV5-1
ASSYDRFPTDTQY,TRBJ2-3,TRBV5-6
ASSPTWAGDRYEQY,TRBJ2-7,TRBV4-1
ASSYSATGAYEQY,TRBJ2-7,TRBV6-5
ASSVGGGIYEQY,TRBJ2-7,TRBV2
ASSLILAGPQETQY,TRBJ2-5,TRBV5-4
ASSPTVGAGGYT,TRBJ1-2,TRBV6-6
ASSQQSTNYGYT,TRBJ1-2,TRBV5-1